These T cell receptor beta chains were read from a single sample in a study of T cell repertoires in ileal Crohn's disease. Profiling relied on immunoSEQ multiplex PCR, and the TCRdb table lists in-frame clones only, not all of them. The sample consists of about 11,000 clones, 72% of them appearing once. Sequencing input: ileal tissue. The receptor source for this set is an adult with Crohn's disease. The CDR3 runs from the conserved cysteine through the conserved F or W. The D gene is left open where the match is weak. Size tells how often a clone was seen (once, few, many) or the class of an expanded clone, and some rows leave it out.

.	TRBJ1-5	TRBV2	.	TGTGCCAGCAGTGTCTTGGCCAGGGACAATCAGCCCCAGCATTTT	CASSVLARDNQPQHF
.	TRBJ2-7	TRBV4-1	.	TGCGCCAGCAGCCCACCAGGGGCGAACAGCTACGAGCAGTACTTC	CASSPPGANSYEQYF
.	TRBJ2-4	TRBV15	.	TGTGCCACCAGCAGAAATCTCAACGCGCGCACAGCCAAAAACATTCAGTACTTC	CATSRNLNARTAKNIQYF
.	TRBJ1-2	TRBV7-4	TRBD1	TGTGCCAGCAGCTCATCGACAGGGGGAGGTGGCTACACCTTC	CASSSSTGGGGYTF
.	TRBJ1-6	TRBV6-5	.	TGTGCCAGCAGTTACTCCGGGACAAGGGGTAGTTCACCCCTCCACTTT	CASSYSGTRGSSPLHF
.	TRBJ1-6	TRBV5-1	.	TGCGCCAGCAGCCATGGGACACCTCGCGGGAATTCACCCCTCCACTTT	CASSHGTPRGNSPLHF
.	TRBJ2-7	TRBV4-1	TRBD1	TGCGCCAGCAGCCTAGGACAGGGGGCCTACGAGCAGTACTTC	CASSLGQGAYEQYF
.	TRBJ2-1	TRBV11-2	.	TGTGCCAGCAGCTTAGATCGAAGTCTGTTAGGGGATGAGCAGTTCTTC	CASSLDRSLLGDEQFF
.	TRBJ1-2	TRBV6-6	TRBD1	TGTGCCAGCAGTTACCCCCCTGGACAGGGGGATGGCTACACCTTC	CASSYPPGQGDGYTF
.	TRBJ1-5	TRBV29-1	.	TGCAGCGTTGGAAGACAGGAGGGCAATCAGCCCCAGCATTTT	CSVGRQEGNQPQHF
once	TRBJ1-5	TRBV10-3	.	TGTGCCAAGCAACCGGGACAACCTAATAGCAATCAGCCCCAGCATTTT	CAKQPGQPNSNQPQHF
.	TRBJ2-5	TRBV27	.	TGTGCCAGCAGTTTACAGAGGACAGCCCAAGAGACCCAGTACTTC	CASSLQRTAQETQYF
once	TRBJ2-5	TRBV27	.	TGTGCCAGCAGTTTTGGGCAGGGTGGTGAGCAGTACTTC	CASSFGQGGEQYF
few	TRBJ2-1	TRBV6-5	.	TGTGCCAGCAGTTACCTCTCCAATGAGCAGTTCTTC	CASSYLSNEQFF
.	TRBJ2-1	TRBV5-4	TRBD2	TGTGCCAGCAGCTTAGCGGGAGCCTCCTACAATGAGCAGTTCTTC	CASSLAGASYNEQFF
.	TRBJ2-3	TRBV4-2	TRBD2	TGTGCCAGCAGCCAAGCCCCGCTAGCGGGAGCAGATACGCAGTATTTT	CASSQAPLAGADTQYF
.	TRBJ2-7	TRBV9	.	TGTGCCAGCAGCGTTCAGGGTGGCGAGCAGTACTTC	CASSVQGGEQYF
.	TRBJ1-1	TRBV7-9	.	TGTGCCAGCAGCTCGATGAAGGGACATCCAGGGACTGAAGCTTTCTTT	CASSSMKGHPGTEAFF